This entry is about one T cell receptor beta chain. As yet, its antigen is unknown. A sample-barcoded 5' primer and a J-beta primer mix were used in a second PCR of roughly 7 to 11 cycles. Each of the cDNA molecules was tagged by a template-switch adaptor with 12 random nucleotides. TCRdb redid the calling of the 5' RACE reads with MiXCR, one entry per CDR3 protein. The sample contains 650,000 to 1,000,000 distinct CDR3 sequences, around 45% of which appear only once. The source of the sample is a study of blood T cells in healthy people across ages. Germline V gene lookup returns CDR1 SGHTA and CDR2 FQGNSA. The V and J ends lost 4 bases and 4 bases, in that order; junction bases with no gene match: 9. The CDR3 is 16 amino acids. Findings of the study overall: Diversity was higher, and naive CD4+ cells more numerous, in long-lived donors than in aged donors. It was found that TCR beta diversity correlated strongly with the percentage of naive T cells. TCR beta diversity per million T cells fell roughly linearly with age.

The J gene is TRBJ2-5, the V gene TRBV7-2, with TRBD1 matching 10 bases. The TCR originated in a man aged 80 or over in good health. The material sequenced was blood. CDR3 nucleotide sequence: TGTGCCAGCAGCTCTCCGGGACAGGGGTTCGGAGAGACCCAGTACTTC. Translating it yields CASSSPGQGFGETQYF. Full variable domain (remainder filled in from reference TRBV7-2 and TRBJ2-5): GAGVSQSPSNKVTEKGKDVELRCDPISGHTALYWYRQSLGQGLEFLIYFQGNSAPDKSGLPSDRFSAERTGGSVSTLTIQRTQQEDSAVYLCASSSPGQGFGETQYFGPGTRLLVL.